Below, 20 T cell receptor beta chains from the same sample are listed, as sequenced in a study of cytomegalovirus exposure and HLA in healthy donors. Amplification used 60 Vbeta primers and 13 Jbeta primers. The assay was immunoSEQ multiplex PCR, and TCRdb's table has in-frame clones only and misses some. Of 150,000 to 200,000 clones in the sample, about four fifths were seen once. The sequencing input was PBMCs. The receptor set was obtained from a man between 25 and 39 years old in good health and CMV-seropositive.

The chain has TRBV28 and TRBJ1-2, with 8 bases fitting TRBD1. Germline lookup yields CDR1 MDHEN and CDR2 SYDVKM. Trimming removed 6 bases from V and 4 bases from J; junction bases left unmatched: 7. This CDR3 comprises 14 residues. Written as DNA, the CDR3 is TGTGCCAGCAGCTGGACAGGGACGACCTATGGCTACACCTTC. As protein: CASSWTGTTYGYTF.

The chain uses TRBV30 and TRBJ1-5; D is perhaps TRBD1 (6 bases). V lost 5 bases and J lost 5, with 19 bases in between. Germline CDR1 and CDR2: GTSNPN and SVGIG (reference sequence). There are 15 residues in the CDR3. The CDR3 coding sequence is TGTGCCTGGGCCCCTTCAACAGGGTCCCATCAGCCCCAGCATTTT. Its translation: CAWAPSTGSHQPQHF.

This chain joins TRBV6-1 and TRBJ2-5; possible D gene TRBD2, 5 bases. V lost 1 base and J lost 0, with 9 bases in between. The CDR3 runs 15 residues. Germline CDR1 MNHNS, CDR2 SASEGT. CDR3 sequence: CASSEGRRYQETQYF. In DNA, the CDR3 is TGTGCCAGCAGTGAAGGGCGGAGGTACCAAGAGACCCAGTACTTC.

This rearrangement joins TRBV19 to TRBJ1-1, with 11 bases lining up with TRBD1. With 5 bases clipped from V and 1 base from J, the junction kept 6 bases outside the gene matches. The germline V gene has CDR1 LNHDA and CDR2 SQIVND (reference sequence). The CDR3 has 16 residues. The DNA for the CDR3 is TGTGCCAGTAGTTTACGGACAGGGGGCGCGAACACTGAAGCTTTCTTT. Its translation is CASSLRTGGANTEAFF.

V and J are TRBV12-5 and TRBJ2-1, with 8 nucleotides matching TRBD1. This CDR3 is built from 14 residues. V trimming: 1 base; J trimming: 8 bases; junction bases outside the gene matches: 4. Germline V gives CDR1 LGHNT, CDR2 FRNRAP. The CDR3 loop is CASGLGTGSYEQFF. CDR3 bases: TGTGCTAGTGGTTTGGGGACAGGGTCGTATGAGCAGTTCTTC.

J is TRBJ2-7 and V is TRBV27; 9 nucleotides line up with TRBD2. CDR1 is MNHEY, CDR2 SMNVEV, per germline (reference sequence). The CDR3 runs to 16 residues. Germline trimming cut 2 bases from V and 3 bases from J; bases unmatched to any gene: 8. The CDR3 nucleotides read TGTGCCAGCAGTTTAAGGAGGGGACTAGCCGGCTACGAGCAGTACTTC. Translation: CASSLRRGLAGYEQYF.

This clone was detected only a few times. V and J are TRBV7-9 and TRBJ2-3; 13 bases align to TRBD2. V lost 1 base and J lost 2; bases outside the gene matches: 6. The germline V gene encodes CDR1 SEHNR and CDR2 FQNEAQ (reference sequence). The CDR3 is 18 residues long. This CDR3 reads CASSLGRGTSGTTDTQYF. CDR3 DNA sequence: TGTGCCAGCAGCTTAGGGAGGGGGACTAGCGGGACCACAGATACGCAGTATTTT.

This chain connects TRBV28 to TRBJ1-2; no reliable D call. CDR1 is MDHEN, CDR2 SYDVKM, per germline. There are 15 residues in the CDR3. With 4 bases removed from V and 8 bases from J, the gap between germline ends came to 20 bases. The CDR3 sequence is CASSSIRTGRGGYTF. The CDR3 bases are TGTGCCAGCAGTTCCATTCGGACCGGGAGAGGCGGCTACACCTTC.

The chain recombines TRBV7-9 with TRBJ2-5; 8 bases agree with TRBD2. Losses at the gene ends were 5 bases for V and 6 bases for J; bases not matched to a gene: 11. Germline CDR1 reads SEHNR; CDR2 reads FQNEAQ (reference sequence). The CDR3 covers 15 residues. The CDR3, as DNA: TGTGCCAGCAGCCCCGGTCGGGGGGGGAGGAAGACCCAGTACTTC. Translated: CASSPGRGGRKTQYF. The variable domain in full, with the rest retrieved from reference TRBV7-9 and TRBJ2-5, is DTGVSQNPRHKITKRGQNVTFRCDPISEHNRLYWYRQTLGQGPEFLTYFQNEAQLEKSRLLSDRFSAERPKGSFSTLEIQRTEQGDSAMYLCASSPGRGGRKTQYFGPGTRLLVL.

This clone was seen a handful of times. J is TRBJ2-7 and V is TRBV2; TRBD2 matches 9 bases. This CDR3 spans 17 amino acids. Germline trimming cut 2 bases from V and 0 bases from J; bases unmatched to any gene: 8. The germline V gene has CDR1 SNHLY and CDR2 FYNNEI. The CDR3 is CASSERGLAVASYEQYF. The CDR3 bases are TGTGCCAGCAGTGAACGGGGACTAGCCGTAGCCTCCTACGAGCAGTACTTC. Drawing the rest from reference TRBV2 and TRBJ2-7, the complete variable domain is EPEVTQTPSHQVTQMGQEVILRCVPISNHLYFYWYRQILGQKVEFLVSFYNNEISEKSEIFDDQFSVERPDGSNFTLKIRSTKLEDSAMYFCASSERGLAVASYEQYFGPGTRLTVT.

This chain links TRBV11-2 with TRBJ2-2, with D possibly TRBD2 on 6 matching bases. Trimming cost V 8 bases and J 2 bases, with 12 bases left between them. There are 14 residues in the CDR3. CDR1 is SGHAT, CDR2 FQNNGV, per germline. CDR3 nucleotides: TGTGCCAGCTCCCCCGGGGGTAACACCGGGGAGCTGTTTTTT. Protein sequence: CASSPGGNTGELFF.

The sample holds one count of this clone. The chain links TRBV7-8 to TRBJ1-5, with 9 bases matching TRBD1. There are 20 residues in the CDR3. Germline V CDR1 and CDR2: SGHVS, FQNEAQ. V lost 0 bases, J lost 0 bases, and 12 bases stayed unmatched. The CDR3 here is CASSLAVTGGPDHSNQPQHF. CDR3 in DNA: TGTGCCAGCAGCTTAGCCGTAACAGGGGGCCCGGATCATAGCAATCAGCCCCAGCATTTT.

This clone has more than one count but fewer than ten. The chain joins TRBV5-4 to TRBJ1-2; tentative D call: TRBD1 (6 bases). Germline lookup yields CDR1 SGHNT and CDR2 YYREEE (reference sequence). The V gene lost 1 base and the J gene lost 3 bases, with 25 bases spanning the gap. The CDR3 consists of 19 residues. The CDR3 nucleotides read TGTGCCAGCAGCTTGCTCTATCCTGTGGACAGTCACCTTTACTATGGCTACACCTTC. It codes for CASSLLYPVDSHLYYGYTF. The complete variable domain, with remaining parts taken from reference TRBV5-4 and TRBJ1-2, reads ETGVTQSPTHLIKTRGQQVTLRCSSQSGHNTVSWYQQALGQGPQFIFQYYREEENGRGNFPPRFSGLQFPNYSSELNVNALELDDSALYLCASSLLYPVDSHLYYGYTFGSGTRLTVV.

V and J are TRBV27 and TRBJ1-1; a weak D match, TRBD1 (5 bases). Trimming took off 3 bases at V and 6 bases at J, with 11 bases between the two ends. This CDR3 has 13 amino acids. The germline V gene encodes CDR1 MNHEY and CDR2 SMNVEV (reference sequence). The CDR3 is CASSLTQGSEAFF. Written as DNA, the CDR3 is TGTGCCAGCAGTTTGACTCAGGGATCTGAAGCTTTCTTT.

The chain is built from TRBV2 and TRBJ2-5, with D tentatively TRBD1 (5 bases). Germline V gene data show CDR1 as SNHLY and CDR2 as FYNNEI. The CDR3 covers 12 residues. The ends were cut back, 6 bases at V and 5 bases at J, with 10 bases in the middle. CDR3 region: CASRGVGETQYF. Written as DNA, the CDR3 is TGTGCCAGCAGAGGGGTCGGGGAGACCCAGTACTTC.

V gene TRBV5-1 combines with J gene TRBJ1-6, with D maybe TRBD1 (6 bases). V was shortened by 1 base and J by 14 bases, with 19 bases between the two germline ends. This CDR3 spans 15 amino acids. Germline V CDR1 and CDR2: SGHRS, YFSETQ. CDR3 protein: CASSLKGDQGSTLHF. The CDR3 nucleotides read TGCGCCAGCAGCTTGAAGGGGGACCAGGGGTCCACCCTCCACTTT.

The rearrangement uses TRBV30 and TRBJ2-7, with D maybe TRBD1 (6 bases). The germline V gene has CDR1 GTSNPN and CDR2 SVGIG (reference sequence). Deletions cut 2 bases from V and 6 bases from J, with 17 bases between. This CDR3 comprises 14 residues. In nucleotides, the CDR3 is TGTGCCTGGAGTTTAACAGGGTTTTCTAGCGAGCAGTACTTC. As protein: CAWSLTGFSSEQYF.

J is TRBJ2-7 and V is TRBV4-1, with D possibly matching TRBD1 (6 bases). The CDR3 runs 14 residues. CDR1 and CDR2 from the germline V gene are MGHRA and YSYEKL. The V end was cut by 1 base, the J end by 3 bases, with 10 bases between. The CDR3 bases are TGCGCCAGCAGCCAAGTTGCCAGGGGCTACGAGCAGTACTTC. This gives the protein CASSQVARGYEQYF.

The chain is built from TRBV13 and TRBJ2-1; tentatively, D is TRBD2 (5 bases). The V and J ends lost 5 bases and 0 bases respectively, with 11 bases between them. Germline CDR1 is PRHDT and CDR2 is FYEKMQ (reference sequence). The CDR3 runs 15 residues. The CDR3 DNA follows: TGTGCCAGCAGCCATAGCGAGAGCTCCTACAATGAGCAGTTCTTC. Amino acid sequence: CASSHSESSYNEQFF.

The rearrangement joins TRBV25-1 to TRBJ2-5; 11 bases map to TRBD2. The trim removed 4 bases at V and 2 bases at J, leaving 6 bases unmatched. The germline gives CDR1 MGHDK, CDR2 SYGVNS. This CDR3 contains 16 residues. As DNA, the CDR3 is TGTGCCAGCAGTGGATTTCGGACTAGCGGGCAAGAGACCCAGTACTTC. It encodes CASSGFRTSGQETQYF. The full variable domain, its missing parts supplied by reference TRBV25-1 and TRBJ2-5, is EADIYQTPRYLVIGTGKKITLECSQTMGHDKMYWYQQDPGMELHLIHYSYGVNSTEKGDLSSESTVSRIRTEHFPLTLESARPSHTSQYLCASSGFRTSGQETQYFGPGTRLLVL.